This T cell receptor beta chain was observed in a study of blood T cell repertoires in COVID-19. Study information: The United States, Italy and Spain supplied acute and convalescent COVID-19 samples. Sources were T cells, B-cell-depleted T cells, or PBMCs; the material itself was cDNA or gDNA.

Original data processing: Amplification of reference gene primers provided the estimated nucleated cell counts. TCRdb's copy holds only in-frame clones and misses some; the assay was immunoSEQ multiplex PCR. V, J and clone size reflect that table, while D and trimming were determined from the DNA. The profile shows about 200,000 clones, 80% to 90% of them singletons. The TCR sequence derives from a woman between 65 and 79 years old with acute or convalescent COVID-19. Material: peripheral blood.

CDR3 region: CATSDLGQGAAGELFF. The CDR3 DNA follows: TGTGCCACCAGTGATTTGGGACAGGGGGCCGCCGGGGAGCTGTTTTTT. The J gene is TRBJ2-2, the V gene TRBV24-1, with 11 bases that match TRBD1. This CDR3 region has 16 residues. CDR1 is KGHDR, CDR2 SFDVKD, per germline. With 0 bases clipped from V and 6 bases from J, the junction kept 2 bases outside the gene matches.